Listed here is a single T cell receptor (beta chain). The data are from a study of cytomegalovirus exposure and HLA in healthy donors. The primer mix had 60 Vbeta and 13 Jbeta primers. TCRdb keeps only in-frame clones here, not all; method: immunoSEQ multiplex PCR. The table for this sample gives 150,000 to 200,000 clones. The germline CDR1 and CDR2 sequences are DFQATT and SNEGSKA (reference sequence). V was trimmed by 5 bases and J by 6 bases, leaving 8 bases between them. This CDR3 comprises 10 residues. The clonotype was recovered from a boy aged 5-17 years in good health and CMV-seronegative. The chain is built from TRBV20-1 and TRBJ2-7; no clear D. The sample taken for sequencing was PBMCs. The CDR3 nucleotides read TGCAGTGCTCCCCTGAGCGAGCAGTACTTC. It translates to CSAPLSEQYF.